The 31 T cell receptor beta chains below were found in one sample sequenced in a study of cytomegalovirus exposure and HLA in healthy donors. PCR involved 60 Vbeta and 13 Jbeta primers. The method was immunoSEQ multiplex PCR; TCRdb's version includes in-frame clones alone and lacks a portion of them. This sample yields 200,000 to 250,000 clones, of which under 85% are seen a single time; less than 2% belongs to the top ten. Sequencing was carried out using PBMCs. These receptor sequences come from a man aged 50 or older in good health and CMV-seronegative.

This clone was seen a single time. The chain has TRBV5-1 and TRBJ1-1; no reliable D call. The CDR3 runs 14 residues. CDR1 SGHRS and CDR2 YFSETQ come from the germline V gene. Between the trimmed V and J ends, which lost 4 bases and 1 base, there was a span of 11 bases. CDR3 protein: CASSVRPGNTEAFF. For the CDR3, the DNA is TGCGCCAGCAGCGTTAGACCAGGGAACACTGAAGCTTTCTTT.

The CDR3 region is CASSPRGTRVNTEAFF. The CDR3 coding sequence is TGCGCCAGCAGCCCCAGGGGGACCCGGGTGAACACTGAAGCTTTCTTT. The chain couples TRBV5-1 to TRBJ1-1; 7 nucleotides match TRBD1. The CDR3 totals 16 residues. The J segment lost 0 bases and the V segment lost 4 bases, leaving 9 bases of the junction unmatched. Germline V gives CDR1 SGHRS, CDR2 YFSETQ.

This clone showed up just a few times. The chain recombines TRBV6-5 with TRBJ1-1; D perhaps matches TRBD1 (6 bases). CDR3 size: 13 residues. CDR1 is MNHEY, CDR2 SVGAGI, per germline. Trimming shortened V by 3 bases and J by 5 bases, and 10 bases separated the two germline ends. The CDR3 nucleotides are TGTGCCAGCAGTTATTCAGGGGAAACTGAAGCTTTCTTT. Its translation: CASSYSGETEAFF.

The genes are TRBV14 and TRBJ1-6; D unresolved. The CDR3 extends over 15 amino acids. The germline gives CDR1 SGHDN, CDR2 FVKESK. Trimming pared 0 bases from V and 7 bases from J, leaving 10 bases between. CDR3: CASSQDRQRNSPLHF. In DNA, the CDR3 is TGTGCCAGCAGCCAAGACCGGCAGAGGAATTCACCCCTCCACTTT.

Comments on this clone: Mismatch with germline at one junction end may stem from a read error. The rearrangement uses TRBV7-9 and TRBJ2-6; D possibly corresponds to TRBD2 (6 bases). Germline lookup yields CDR1 SEHNR and CDR2 FQNEAQ (reference sequence). The CDR3 length is 16 residues. As DNA, the CDR3 is TGTGCCAGCACCCGGGACTCTTCGTCTGGGGCCAACGGCCTGACTTTC. Amino acids: CASTRDSSSGANGLTF.

This clone was seen a handful of times. The genes are TRBV19 and TRBJ1-1; a weak D match, TRBD1 (6 bases). The ends were cut back, 7 bases at V and 6 bases at J, with 18 bases in the middle. The CDR3 is 14 residues long. Germline loops: CDR1 LNHDA, CDR2 SQIVND (reference sequence). In DNA form, the CDR3 reads TGTGCCAGTAACCCTACTCAGGGGTTCTCTGAAGCTTTCTTT. Translation gives CASNPTQGFSEAFF.

V and J are TRBV27 and TRBJ2-1; tentatively, D is TRBD2 (5 bases). This CDR3 has 15 amino acids. Germline V gene data show CDR1 as MNHEY and CDR2 as SMNVEV (reference sequence). V lost 6 bases and J 0 bases, leaving 12 bases between the germline ends. CDR3 sequence: CASSRTGGSYNEQFF. As DNA, the CDR3 is TGTGCCAGCAGCCGGACTGGAGGCTCCTACAATGAGCAGTTCTTC.

This clone was seen more than once but under ten times. The V and J genes are TRBV29-1 and TRBJ2-1; TRBD2 aligns across 13 bases. Germline lookup yields CDR1 SQVTM and CDR2 ANQGSEA. The J segment lost 1 base and the V segment lost 4 bases, leaving 7 bases of the junction unmatched. The CDR3 contains 17 residues. CDR3 sequence: CSVVPGTSGISYNEQFF. The CDR3 bases are TGCAGCGTTGTCCCCGGGACTAGCGGGATTTCCTACAATGAGCAGTTCTTC.

J is TRBJ1-5 and V is TRBV30; D gene ambiguous. There are 15 residues in the CDR3. Deletions cut 1 base from V and 3 bases from J, with 13 bases between. Germline V lookup: CDR1 GTSNPN, CDR2 SVGIG (reference sequence). The CDR3 sequence: CAWSAGLIPNQPQHF. The CDR3 region has the DNA TGTGCCTGGAGTGCAGGACTGATCCCCAATCAGCCCCAGCATTTT.

This clone was seen just once. Other DNA sequences within the sample encode an identical CDR3. The chain has TRBV27 and TRBJ2-7; perhaps TRBD2 as D (5 bases). Germline V gene sequence: CDR1 MNHEY, CDR2 SMNVEV (reference sequence). This CDR3 is built from 14 residues. The ends were cut back, 3 bases at V and 2 bases at J, with 11 bases in the middle. The CDR3 DNA follows: TGTGCCAGCAGTTTGGGGAGAGGTGCCTACGAGCAGTACTTC. Encoded protein: CASSLGRGAYEQYF.

This clone was recorded a few times. This chain links TRBV15 with TRBJ2-1; TRBD2 might be the D (5 bases). The CDR3 is made up of 16 amino acids. Trimming stripped 0 bases from V and 7 bases from J, with 16 bases between. In germline, CDR1 is LNHNV, CDR2 YYDKDF (reference sequence). The CDR3: CATSRDPLEPGNEQFF. As DNA, the CDR3 is TGTGCCACCAGCAGAGACCCATTGGAACCGGGGAATGAGCAGTTCTTC.

The chain employs TRBV5-1 and TRBJ1-1, with D tentatively TRBD1 (5 bases). The germline V and J ends were trimmed by 0 bases and 8 bases, with 14 bases remaining between them. This CDR3 spans 14 amino acids. Germline loops: CDR1 SGHRS, CDR2 YFSETQ. The CDR3, as DNA: TGCGCCAGCAGCTTGGTCGGAGGGGATACCGAAGCTTTCTTT. This gives the protein CASSLVGGDTEAFF.

The chain is built from TRBV28 and TRBJ1-5; D gene uncertain. This CDR3 has 15 residues. In germline, CDR1 is MDHEN, CDR2 SYDVKM. V was shortened by 5 bases and J by 0 bases, with 11 bases between the two germline ends. This CDR3 is CASSPGGDSNQPQHF. CDR3 DNA sequence: TGTGCCAGCAGTCCGGGCGGGGATAGCAATCAGCCCCAGCATTTT.

The chain combines TRBV7-3 with TRBJ2-1; TRBD2 agrees at 12 bases. The CDR3 consists of 16 residues. After removal of 3 bases from V and 7 bases from J, the junction contained 7 bases not matched to a gene. Germline CDR1 is SGHTA and CDR2 is FQGTGA. The CDR3 DNA is TGTGCCAGCAGCTTTGGTCAGACTAGCGGGGGTAATGAGCAGTTCTTC. Its translation is CASSFGQTSGGNEQFF.

The V and J genes are TRBV28 and TRBJ1-2; 10 nucleotides line up with TRBD1. Germline-derived CDR1 and CDR2 are MDHEN and SYDVKM. The ends lost 6 bases at V and 8 bases at J; junction bases unmatched: 12. This CDR3 has 15 amino acids. The chain's CDR3 is CASRLPGQGTGGYTF. CDR3 DNA: TGTGCCAGCAGACTTCCGGGACAGGGGACGGGAGGCTACACCTTC.

V is TRBV28 and J is TRBJ1-6, with D uncertain. The germline V gene has CDR1 MDHEN and CDR2 SYDVKM. The CDR3 contains 14 residues. Trimming took 6 bases from V and 7 from J, leaving 13 bases between them. The CDR3 protein is CASRLLAPNSPLHF. CDR3 in DNA: TGTGCCAGCAGGCTTCTGGCCCCAAATTCACCCCTCCACTTT.

This clone was counted once. J is TRBJ2-3 and V is TRBV7-3; TRBD2 matches at 7 bases. J lost 4 bases, V lost 2 bases, and 6 bases had no gene match. Germline assignment: CDR1 SGHTA and CDR2 FQGTGA. The length of the CDR3 is 15 residues. In nucleotides, the CDR3 is TGTGCCAGCAGCTTAGGTCTAGCGGAGGCAGATACGCAGTATTTT. This encodes CASSLGLAEADTQYF.

This clone was seen more than once but under ten times. This chain links TRBV19 with TRBJ2-3; D might be TRBD1 (5 bases). Trimming left V 5 bases short and J 0 bases short, with 15 bases between. CDR3 length: 16 amino acids. CDR1 is LNHDA and CDR2 is SQIVND in the germline V gene (reference sequence). The CDR3 is CASSPGHYRSTDTQYF. The CDR3 DNA is TGTGCCAGTAGTCCAGGACACTACCGAAGCACAGATACGCAGTATTTT.

V usage is TRBV30 and J usage is TRBJ1-4; tentatively, D is TRBD1 (6 bases). Trimming pared 2 bases from V and 4 bases from J, leaving 17 bases between. Per germline, CDR1 GTSNPN and CDR2 SVGIG (reference sequence). This CDR3 has 16 amino acids. CDR3 loop: CAWSPRRTAFNEKLFF. The CDR3 DNA sequence: TGTGCCTGGAGTCCTCGTCGGACAGCTTTTAATGAAAAACTGTTTTTT.

CDR3 protein: CASSFFGQGQSGANVLTF. The DNA for the CDR3 is TGTGCCAGCAGCTTTTTTGGACAGGGTCAATCTGGGGCCAACGTCCTGACTTTC. The V call is TRBV11-1, the J call TRBJ2-6; 8 nucleotides align to TRBD1. The CDR3 length is 18 residues. Trimming removed 3 bases from V and 1 base from J; junction bases left unmatched: 8. Germline lookup yields CDR1 SGHAT and CDR2 FQDESV (reference sequence).

The V and J genes are TRBV7-8 and TRBJ2-7, with a tentative D call TRBD1 (5 bases). CDR1 and CDR2 from the germline V gene are SGHVS and FQNEAQ. Trimming took 1 base from V and 0 from J, leaving 10 bases between them. The CDR3 is made up of 15 amino acids. CDR3 sequence reads: CASSLETANSYEQYF. The DNA of the CDR3 is TGTGCCAGCAGCTTAGAGACAGCCAACTCCTACGAGCAGTACTTC.

V usage is TRBV5-3 and J usage is TRBJ2-1; perhaps TRBD1 as D (5 bases). TRBV5-3 is sorted into the ORF group, with uncertain function. The CDR3 sequence is 18 residues long. The V gene lost 0 bases and the J gene lost 4 bases, with 20 bases spanning the gap. CDR3 protein: CARSLGQIPRIAYNEQFF. In nucleotides, the CDR3 is TGTGCCAGAAGCTTGGGACAGATTCCTAGAATAGCATACAATGAGCAGTTCTTC.

The rearrangement links TRBV15 to TRBJ1-5; unclear D gene. With 0 bases removed from V and 0 bases from J, the gap between germline ends came to 6 bases. The germline CDR1 and CDR2 sequences are LNHNV and YYDKDF (reference sequence). The CDR3 loop spans 15 amino acids. The CDR3 is CATSRDASSNQPQHF. In DNA, the CDR3 is TGTGCCACCAGCAGAGATGCGAGTAGCAATCAGCCCCAGCATTTT.

The chain couples TRBV5-1 to TRBJ2-6; 7 nucleotides match TRBD1. The V segment lost 4 bases and the J segment 0 bases; nucleotides outside the gene matches: 7. The length of the CDR3 is 17 residues. Germline V gene sequence: CDR1 SGHRS, CDR2 YFSETQ. CDR3 region: CASSHGQVSSGANVLTF. As DNA, the CDR3 is TGCGCCAGCAGCCACGGACAGGTTTCCTCTGGGGCCAACGTCCTGACTTTC.

V is TRBV6-4 and J is TRBJ2-1; 9 bases fit TRBD2. V was clipped by 0 bases and J by 9 bases; unmatched bases: 6. Germline CDR1 is MRHNA and CDR2 is SNTAGT. This CDR3 region has 15 residues. Written as DNA, the CDR3 is TGTGCCAGCAGTGACTCAGGGACTAGCAGACGTGAGCAGTTCTTC. Its protein product is CASSDSGTSRREQFF.

The rearrangement joins TRBV30 to TRBJ2-5, with TRBD2 matching 11 bases. The J segment lost 2 bases and the V segment lost 2 bases, leaving 4 bases of the junction unmatched. Germline V gene sequence: CDR1 GTSNPN, CDR2 SVGIG (reference sequence). This CDR3 comprises 15 residues. CDR3 sequence: CAWSLAGGRQETQYF. The DNA for the CDR3 is TGTGCCTGGAGTTTAGCGGGAGGGCGTCAAGAGACCCAGTACTTC. The full variable domain, its missing parts supplied by reference TRBV30 and TRBJ2-5, is SQTIHQWPATLVQPVGSPLSLECTVEGTSNPNLYWYRQAAGRGLQLLFYSVGIGQISSEVPQNLSASRPQDRQFILSSKKLLLSDSGFYLCAWSLAGGRQETQYFGPGTRLLVL.

The rearrangement joins TRBV5-4 to TRBJ2-5; D ambiguous. CDR1 and CDR2 from the germline V gene are SGHNT and YYREEE (reference sequence). The CDR3 is 11 residues long. Trimming took off 3 bases at V and 9 bases at J, with 9 bases between the two ends. This chain's CDR3 is CASSSALAQYF. The CDR3 region has the DNA TGTGCCAGCAGCTCGGCCCTAGCCCAGTACTTC. The full variable domain, in which reference TRBV5-4 and TRBJ2-5 provide the parts outside the CDR3, is ETGVTQSPTHLIKTRGQQVTLRCSSQSGHNTVSWYQQALGQGPQFIFQYYREEENGRGNFPPRFSGLQFPNYSSELNVNALELDDSALYLCASSSALAQYFGPGTRLLVL.

The rearrangement joins TRBV7-9 to TRBJ1-5, with D possibly TRBD1 on 5 matching bases. With 5 bases removed from V and 0 bases from J, the gap between germline ends came to 14 bases. The CDR3 is 16 amino acids. Germline CDR1 is SEHNR and CDR2 is FQNEAQ (reference sequence). In DNA form, the CDR3 reads TGTGCCAGCAGCCCAACCGGTGGGGCTAGCAATCAGCCCCAGCATTTT. It is translated as CASSPTGGASNQPQHF.

The chain recombines TRBV5-1 with TRBJ2-1; 10 bases are a match to TRBD2. V lost 4 bases, J lost 6 bases, and 4 bases stayed unmatched. The germline V gene encodes CDR1 SGHRS and CDR2 YFSETQ. The CDR3 has 14 amino acids. The CDR3 region has the DNA TGCGCCAGCAGCACCGCTAGCGGGAGCAATGAGCAGTTCTTC. It specifies CASSTASGSNEQFF.

The J gene is TRBJ1-1, the V gene TRBV7-2; D uncertain. V lost 5 bases to trimming and J lost 4 bases, with 17 bases between them. Germline V gene sequence: CDR1 SGHTA, CDR2 FQGNSA. This CDR3 has 15 residues. CDR3 in amino acids: CASSPSGASFTEAFF. The CDR3 bases are TGTGCCAGCAGCCCCTCGGGAGCTAGTTTCACTGAAGCTTTCTTT.

This clone has a single count. CDR3 protein: CASSLGGSRGNTEAFF. DNA of the CDR3: TGTGCCAGCAGCTTGGGCGGGTCCAGGGGAAACACTGAAGCTTTCTTT. The chain links TRBV11-3 to TRBJ1-1; a weak D match, TRBD1 (6 bases). Trimming removed 3 bases from V and 2 bases from J, with 16 bases in between. This CDR3 has 16 amino acids. The germline V gene has CDR1 SGHNT and CDR2 YENEEA.